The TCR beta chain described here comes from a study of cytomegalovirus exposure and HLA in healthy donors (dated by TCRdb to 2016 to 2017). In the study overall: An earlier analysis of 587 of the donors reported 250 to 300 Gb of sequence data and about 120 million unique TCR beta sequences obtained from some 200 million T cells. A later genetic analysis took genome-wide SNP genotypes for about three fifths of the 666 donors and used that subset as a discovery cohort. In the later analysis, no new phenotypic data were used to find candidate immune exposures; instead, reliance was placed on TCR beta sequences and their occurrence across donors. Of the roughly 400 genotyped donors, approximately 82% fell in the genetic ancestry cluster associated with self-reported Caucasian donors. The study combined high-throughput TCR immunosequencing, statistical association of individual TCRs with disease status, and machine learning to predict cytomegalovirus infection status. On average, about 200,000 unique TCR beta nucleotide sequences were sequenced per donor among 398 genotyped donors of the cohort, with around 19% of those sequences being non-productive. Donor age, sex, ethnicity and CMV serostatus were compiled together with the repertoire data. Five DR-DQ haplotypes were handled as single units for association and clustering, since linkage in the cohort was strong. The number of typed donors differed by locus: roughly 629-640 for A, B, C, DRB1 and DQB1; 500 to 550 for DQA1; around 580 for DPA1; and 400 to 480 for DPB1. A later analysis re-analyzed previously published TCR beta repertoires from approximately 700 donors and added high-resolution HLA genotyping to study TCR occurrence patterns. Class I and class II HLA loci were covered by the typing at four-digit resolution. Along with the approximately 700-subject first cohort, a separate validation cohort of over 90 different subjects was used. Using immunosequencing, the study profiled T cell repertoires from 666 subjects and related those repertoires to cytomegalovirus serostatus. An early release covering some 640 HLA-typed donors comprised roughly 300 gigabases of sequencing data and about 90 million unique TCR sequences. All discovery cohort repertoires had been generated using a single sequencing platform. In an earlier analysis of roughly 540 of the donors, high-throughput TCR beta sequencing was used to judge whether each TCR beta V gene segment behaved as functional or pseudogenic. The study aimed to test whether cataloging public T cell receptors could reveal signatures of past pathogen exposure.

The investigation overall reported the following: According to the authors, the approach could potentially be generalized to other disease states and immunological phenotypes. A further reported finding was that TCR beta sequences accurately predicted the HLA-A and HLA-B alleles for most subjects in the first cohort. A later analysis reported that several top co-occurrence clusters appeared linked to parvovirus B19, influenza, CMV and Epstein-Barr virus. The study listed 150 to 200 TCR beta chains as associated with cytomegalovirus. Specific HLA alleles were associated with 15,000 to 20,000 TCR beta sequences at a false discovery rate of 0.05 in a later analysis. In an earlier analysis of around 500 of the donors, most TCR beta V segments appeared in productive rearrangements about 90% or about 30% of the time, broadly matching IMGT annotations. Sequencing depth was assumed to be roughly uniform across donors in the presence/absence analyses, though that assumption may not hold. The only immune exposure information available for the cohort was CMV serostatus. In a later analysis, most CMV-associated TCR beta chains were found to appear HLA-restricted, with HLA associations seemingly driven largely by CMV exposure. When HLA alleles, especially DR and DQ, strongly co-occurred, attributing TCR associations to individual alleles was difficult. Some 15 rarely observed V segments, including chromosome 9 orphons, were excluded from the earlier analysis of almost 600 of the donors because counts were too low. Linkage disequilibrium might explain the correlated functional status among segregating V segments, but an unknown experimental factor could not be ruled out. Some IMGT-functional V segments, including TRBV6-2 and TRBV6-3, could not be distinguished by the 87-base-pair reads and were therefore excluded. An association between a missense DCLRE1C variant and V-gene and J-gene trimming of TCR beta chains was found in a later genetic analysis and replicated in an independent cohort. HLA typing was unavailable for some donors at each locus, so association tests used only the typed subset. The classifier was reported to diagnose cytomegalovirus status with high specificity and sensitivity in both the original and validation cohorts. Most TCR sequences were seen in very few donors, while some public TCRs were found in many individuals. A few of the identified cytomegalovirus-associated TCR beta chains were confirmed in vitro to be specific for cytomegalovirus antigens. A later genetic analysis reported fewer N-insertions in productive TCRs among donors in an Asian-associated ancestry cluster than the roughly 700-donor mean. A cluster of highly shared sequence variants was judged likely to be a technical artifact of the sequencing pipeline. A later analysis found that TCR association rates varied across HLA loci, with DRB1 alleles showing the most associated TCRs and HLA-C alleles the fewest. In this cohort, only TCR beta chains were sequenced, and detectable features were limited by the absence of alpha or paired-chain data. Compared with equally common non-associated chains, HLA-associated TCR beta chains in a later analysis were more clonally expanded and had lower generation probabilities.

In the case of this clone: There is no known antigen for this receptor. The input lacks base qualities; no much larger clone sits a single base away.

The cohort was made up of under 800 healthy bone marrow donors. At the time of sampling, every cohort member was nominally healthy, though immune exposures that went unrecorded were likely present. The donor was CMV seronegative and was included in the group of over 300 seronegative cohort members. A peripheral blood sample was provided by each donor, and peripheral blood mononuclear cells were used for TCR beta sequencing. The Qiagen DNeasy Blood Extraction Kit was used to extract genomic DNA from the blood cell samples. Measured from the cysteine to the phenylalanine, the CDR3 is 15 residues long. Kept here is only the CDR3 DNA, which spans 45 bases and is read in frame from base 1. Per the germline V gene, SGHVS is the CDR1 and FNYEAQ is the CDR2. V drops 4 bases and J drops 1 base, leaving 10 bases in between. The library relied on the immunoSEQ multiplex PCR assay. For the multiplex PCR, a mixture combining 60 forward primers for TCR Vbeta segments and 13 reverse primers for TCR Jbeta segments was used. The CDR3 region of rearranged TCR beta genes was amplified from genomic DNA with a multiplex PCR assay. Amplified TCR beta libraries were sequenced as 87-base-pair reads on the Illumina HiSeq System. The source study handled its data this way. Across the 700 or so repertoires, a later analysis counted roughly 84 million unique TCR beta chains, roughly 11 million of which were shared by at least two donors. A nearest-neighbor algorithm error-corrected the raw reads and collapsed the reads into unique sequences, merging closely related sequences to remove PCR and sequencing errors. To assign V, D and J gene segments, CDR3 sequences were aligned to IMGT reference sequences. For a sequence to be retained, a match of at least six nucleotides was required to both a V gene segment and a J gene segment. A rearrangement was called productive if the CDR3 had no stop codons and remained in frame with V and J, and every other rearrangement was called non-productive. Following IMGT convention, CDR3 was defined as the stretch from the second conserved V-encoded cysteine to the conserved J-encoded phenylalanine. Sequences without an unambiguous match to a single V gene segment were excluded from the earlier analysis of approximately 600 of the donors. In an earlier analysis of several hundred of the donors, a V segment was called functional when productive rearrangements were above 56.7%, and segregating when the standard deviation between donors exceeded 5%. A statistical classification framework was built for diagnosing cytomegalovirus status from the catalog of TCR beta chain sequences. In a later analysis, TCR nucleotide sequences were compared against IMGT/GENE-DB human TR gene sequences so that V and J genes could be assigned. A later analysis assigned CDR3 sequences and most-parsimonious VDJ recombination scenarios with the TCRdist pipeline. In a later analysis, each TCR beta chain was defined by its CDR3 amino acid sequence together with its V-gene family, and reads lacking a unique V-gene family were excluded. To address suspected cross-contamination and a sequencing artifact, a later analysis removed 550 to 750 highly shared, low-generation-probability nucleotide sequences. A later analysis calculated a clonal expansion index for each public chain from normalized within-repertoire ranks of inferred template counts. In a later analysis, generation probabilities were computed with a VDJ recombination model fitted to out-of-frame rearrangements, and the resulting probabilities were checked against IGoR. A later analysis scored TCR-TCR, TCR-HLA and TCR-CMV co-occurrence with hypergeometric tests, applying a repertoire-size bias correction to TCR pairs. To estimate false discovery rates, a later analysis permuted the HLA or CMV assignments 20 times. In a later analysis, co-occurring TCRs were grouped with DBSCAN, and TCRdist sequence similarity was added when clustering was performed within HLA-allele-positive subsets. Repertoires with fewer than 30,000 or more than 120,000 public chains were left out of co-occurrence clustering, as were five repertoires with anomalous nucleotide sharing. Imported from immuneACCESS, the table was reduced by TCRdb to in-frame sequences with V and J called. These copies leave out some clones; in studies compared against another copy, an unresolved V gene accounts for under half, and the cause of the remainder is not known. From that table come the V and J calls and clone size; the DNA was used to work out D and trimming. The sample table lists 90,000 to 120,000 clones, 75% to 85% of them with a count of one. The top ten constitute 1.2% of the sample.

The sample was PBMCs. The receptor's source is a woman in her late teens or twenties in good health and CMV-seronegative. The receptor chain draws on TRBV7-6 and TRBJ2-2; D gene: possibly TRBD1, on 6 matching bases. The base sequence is TGTGCCAGCAGCTCTACAGGGTTGAACACCGGGGAGCTGTTTTTT. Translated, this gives CASSSTGLNTGELFF.